This TCR beta chain was identified in a study of control samples from healthy donors and cancer patients (dated by TCRdb to 2018 to 2021). In regard to this clone: The antigen it recognizes is unknown. No base qualities exist here, and no much larger clone lies one base off it.

The library was made by the immunoSEQ multiplex PCR assay. As stored in TCRdb, this immuneACCESS dataset retains in-frame rearrangements with V and J assigned. A fraction of the clones does not appear; measured against another copy, unresolved V genes explain less than half of the discrepancy, and the remainder lacks a known reason. The sample table shows more than 85,000 clones, and approximately 88% are seen once. The top ten clones comprise under 50% of the sample. Spanning cysteine to phenylalanine, the CDR3 consists of 16 amino acids. Only the CDR3 DNA is retained, 48 bases long and in frame from the first base. V lost 2 bases and J lost 0 bases; the stretch between them is 13 bases long. CDR1 MNHEY and CDR2 SVGAGI are derived from the germline V gene.

Recombination connected TRBV6-5 to TRBJ1-2; TRBD1 is possibly the D segment (5 matching bases). The sequencing sample was made of PBMCs. This TCR was recovered from a man between 65 and 85 years old with lung cancer. The DNA is TGTGCCAGCAGTTACGTCCGGGCAGGGACTAACTATGGCTACACCTTC. The resulting protein is CASSYVRAGTNYGYTF.